This is a list of T cell receptor beta chains from one sample in a study of T-cell reconstitution after alpha-beta-depleted transplantation in children. Using its own MiXCR run on the PCR reads, TCRdb lists one record per CDR3 protein. The sample records around 93,000 distinct CDR3 sequences, about 8% being singletons. The specimen comprised PBMCs from the stem cell graft donor, sampled from the stem cell graft. The source is a human donor who donated a stem cell graft to a child with congenital amegakaryocytic thrombocytopenia. The CDR3 runs from the conserved cysteine through the conserved F or W. A D gene is named only where the DNA matches it firmly. Only some rows state a clone size, as once, few, many or a class for expanded clones.

>TRBV12-3/TRBV12-4|TRBJ1-5|many|NA
CASSFSGLNQPQHF
TGTGCCAGCAGTTTCTCCGGGCTCAATCAGCCCCAGCATTTT
>TRBV15|TRBJ2-1|many|NA
CATRKDRDPSYNEQFF
TGTGCCACCAGGAAAGACCGGGACCCCTCATACAATGAGCAGTTCTTC
>TRBV20-1|TRBJ2-5|many|TRBD2
CSASSWLAGTGPQETQYF
TGCAGTGCTTCTAGTTGGCTAGCGGGAACGGGGCCCCAAGAGACCCAGTACTTC
>TRBV3-1|TRBJ2-1|many|TRBD2
CASSHPGLATNEQFF
TGTGCCAGCAGCCATCCGGGACTAGCGACAAATGAGCAGTTCTTC
>TRBV9|TRBJ2-7|NA|NA
CASSVGPDGDYEQYF
TGTGCCAGCAGCGTAGGGCCGGACGGAGACTACGAGCAGTACTTC
>TRBV7-3|TRBJ2-1|many|NA
CASSSPGPPNEQFF
TGTGCCAGCAGCTCCCCGGGGCCGCCCAATGAGCAGTTCTTC
>TRBV20-1|TRBJ2-1|NA|TRBD2
CSPSGLAGGYNEQFF
TGCAGCCCCTCGGGCCTAGCGGGGGGCTACAATGAGCAGTTCTTC
>TRBV20-1|TRBJ2-5|medium-sized|NA
CSAFPSGKGTLSETQYF
TGCAGTGCTTTTCCCTCTGGTAAAGGAACTTTATCGGAGACCCAGTACTTC
>TRBV7-2|TRBJ2-2|many|NA
CAPDTGELFF
TGTGCCCCCGACACCGGGGAGCTGTTTTTT
>TRBV4-3|TRBJ1-2|many|NA
CASSQDLAGRHGYTF
TGCGCCAGCAGCCAAGATCTTGCAGGGCGGCATGGCTACACCTTC
>TRBV20-1|TRBJ2-5|many|TRBD2
CSASGLAGLTQETQYF
TGCAGTGCTAGTGGGCTAGCGGGACTGACCCAAGAGACCCAGTACTTC
>TRBV4-3|TRBJ1-5|many|TRBD1
CASSQVWTGEEPQHF
TGCGCCAGCAGCCAAGTGTGGACAGGCGAAGAGCCCCAGCATTTT
>TRBV3-1|TRBJ1-6|many|NA
CASSRQESSPLHF
TGTGCCAGCAGCCGGCAGGAAAGTTCACCCCTCCACTTT
>TRBV20-1|TRBJ1-5|many|NA
CSARRMGGQPQHF
TGCAGTGCTAGACGAATGGGGGGTCAGCCCCAGCATTTT
>TRBV20-1|TRBJ2-4|many|NA
CSESPAAGTAKNIQYF
TGCAGTGAGTCCCCTGCGGCAGGGACAGCCAAAAACATTCAGTACTTC
>TRBV27|TRBJ2-7|many|TRBD1
CASSSFPGQGDYEQYF
TGTGCCAGCAGTTCCTTTCCCGGACAGGGCGACTACGAGCAGTACTTC